The rows below give T cell receptor beta chains drawn from one sample of a study of T-cell memory formation after mild COVID-19. TCRdb re-called the 5' RACE reads with MiXCR, one entry per CDR3 protein. The table includes 400,000 to 500,000 distinct CDR3 sequences, about 19% detected once. Sequencing input: PBMCs or a T cell subset sorted from them (not recorded which). These receptors originate from an adult woman who had mild COVID-19 (a few samples of this study predate the infection). Cell type and time point are not known. CDR3s include the opening cysteine and the closing phenylalanine or tryptophan. D genes are given only for firm matches. A clone size is listed for some rows: how often the clone was seen (once, few, many), or a class if it is expanded.

D: TRBD1; size: NA; J: TRBJ2-2; V: TRBV20-1; DNA: TGCAGTGCTAGCCGGGGACAGATCAACACCGGGGAGCTGTTTTTT; CDR3: CSASRGQINTGELFF
D: NA; size: NA; J: TRBJ1-1; V: TRBV12-3/TRBV12-4; DNA: TGTGCCAGCAGTAGGGGGGCCCTGAACACTGAAGCTTTCTTT; CDR3: CASSRGALNTEAFF
D: NA; size: few; J: TRBJ2-2; V: TRBV19; DNA: TGTGCCAGTAGCCCCCGGTCGTGGAACACCGGGGAGCTGTTTTTT; CDR3: CASSPRSWNTGELFF
D: TRBD2; size: NA; J: TRBJ2-1; V: TRBV7-2; DNA: TGTGCCAGCAGCTCGCCGGCTAGCGGCAATGAGCAGTTCTTC; CDR3: CASSSPASGNEQFF
D: TRBD1; size: few; J: TRBJ2-5; V: TRBV20-1; DNA: TGCAGTGCCGGAGGACAGGGCCAGACCCAGTACTTC; CDR3: CSAGGQGQTQYF
D: NA; size: NA; J: TRBJ2-2; V: TRBV6-5; DNA: TGTGCCAGCAGTTACGTGGTGGGCACCGGGGAGCTGTTTTTT; CDR3: CASSYVVGTGELFF
D: NA; size: few; J: TRBJ1-1; V: TRBV7-2; DNA: TGTGCCAGCAGCCTACGAAAGGGCCGGAACACTGAAGCTTTCTTT; CDR3: CASSLRKGRNTEAFF
D: NA; size: NA; J: TRBJ1-1; V: TRBV20-1; DNA: TGCAGTGCTAGAGGGTCGAAGGGGGTGTACACTGAAGCTTTCTTT; CDR3: CSARGSKGVYTEAFF
D: NA; size: few; J: TRBJ1-4; V: TRBV7-9; DNA: TGTGCCAGCAGCTCAGCAGGGACGATCACCGAAAAACTGTTTTTT; CDR3: CASSSAGTITEKLFF
D: NA; size: few; J: TRBJ2-5; V: TRBV12-3/TRBV12-4; DNA: TGTGCCAGCACCAAAGAGGGTAAAGAGACCCAGTACTTC; CDR3: CASTKEGKETQYF
D: TRBD2; size: NA; J: TRBJ2-1; V: TRBV11-3; DNA: TGTGCCAGCAGCTGGCGGGAGGGCCCCAATGAGCAGTTCTTC; CDR3: CASSWREGPNEQFF
D: NA; size: NA; J: TRBJ1-1; V: TRBV5-1; DNA: TGCGCCAGCAGCTTGGGGGGCGCACCGGAGGACGTTGCTTTCTTT; CDR3: CASSLGGAPEDVAFF
D: NA; size: few; J: TRBJ1-1; V: TRBV2; DNA: TGTGCCAGCAGGGGCGGGGGAGTGGGCACTGAAGCTTTCTTT; CDR3: CASRGGGVGTEAFF
D: NA; size: NA; J: TRBJ1-1; V: TRBV7-9; DNA: TGTGCCAGCAGCAGAGGGCGAGGAGGGACCTTGAACACTGAAGCTTTCTTT; CDR3: CASSRGRGGTLNTEAFF
D: NA; size: few; J: TRBJ1-2; V: TRBV9; DNA: TGTGCCAGCAGCGCCACTGGCCAGGGATTTGACTATGGCTACACCTTC; CDR3: CASSATGQGFDYGYTF
D: TRBD2; size: few; J: TRBJ2-7; V: TRBV7-9; DNA: TGTGCCAGCAGCTCGGGACTAGTGGGGGACGAGCAGTACTTC; CDR3: CASSSGLVGDEQYF
D: NA; size: NA; J: TRBJ2-1; V: TRBV5-1; DNA: TGCGCCAGCAGTCTCCGAGGGGAATACGACAATGAGCAGTTCTTC; CDR3: CASSLRGEYDNEQFF
D: NA; size: few; J: TRBJ2-7; V: TRBV13; DNA: TGTGCCAGCAGCTTACCTGGGGGGTCCTACGAGCAGTACTTC; CDR3: CASSLPGGSYEQYF
D: NA; size: NA; J: TRBJ2-7; V: TRBV12-3/TRBV12-4; DNA: TGTGCCAGCAGACTCCGGGACGCAGGGCAGTACTTC; CDR3: CASRLRDAGQYF
D: NA; size: NA; J: TRBJ2-3; V: TRBV27; DNA: TGTGCCAGCAGTTTACTTCAGGGACACACAGATACGCAGTATTTT; CDR3: CASSLLQGHTDTQYF
D: NA; size: few; J: TRBJ2-7; V: TRBV12-3/TRBV12-4; DNA: TGTGCCAGCAGGGGGTTTGGAGAGCAGTACTTC; CDR3: CASRGFGEQYF
D: NA; size: few; J: TRBJ1-5; V: TRBV18; DNA: TGTGCCAGCTCACGATCGGCGGGGGGCGGCAGCAATCAGCCCCAGCATTTT; CDR3: CASSRSAGGGSNQPQHF
D: TRBD2; size: NA; J: TRBJ2-2; V: TRBV12-3/TRBV12-4; DNA: TGTGCCAGCAGTTTGCGGGCGGGGGGAGTCACCGGGGAGCTGTTTTTT; CDR3: CASSLRAGGVTGELFF
D: TRBD1; size: few; J: TRBJ2-3; V: TRBV27; DNA: TGTGCCAGCAGTTTATGGGGACAGGGGAATACGCAGTATTTT; CDR3: CASSLWGQGNTQYF
D: NA; size: NA; J: TRBJ1-6; V: TRBV21-1; DNA: TGTGCCAGCAGCAACGGAGGTTGTGATTCACCCCTCCACTTT; CDR3: CASSNGGCDSPLHF
D: NA; size: few; J: TRBJ1-4; V: TRBV12-3/TRBV12-4; DNA: TGTGCCAGCAGTTTGGCGGCCTGGGTTTGGGATGAAAAACTGTTTTTT; CDR3: CASSLAAWVWDEKLFF
D: NA; size: NA; J: TRBJ2-7; V: TRBV11-1; DNA: TGTGCCAGCAGTCTAGAGTCCGACAAGTCCTACGAGCAGTACTTC; CDR3: CASSLESDKSYEQYF
D: TRBD1; size: NA; J: TRBJ2-1; V: TRBV7-9; DNA: TGTGCCAGCAGCCCCAGGGGGAATATAGACTACAATGAGCAGTTCTTC; CDR3: CASSPRGNIDYNEQFF
D: TRBD2; size: many; J: TRBJ2-1; V: TRBV5-1; DNA: TGCGCCAGCAGCCGGTCTGTAGGGCGGGGGGAGCAGTTCTTC; CDR3: CASSRSVGRGEQFF
D: TRBD1; size: NA; J: TRBJ1-6; V: TRBV12-3/TRBV12-4; DNA: TGTGCCAGCAGAAACAGACAGGGGGATAATTCACCCCTCCACTTT; CDR3: CASRNRQGDNSPLHF
D: NA; size: NA; J: TRBJ1-2; V: TRBV7-2; DNA: TGTGCCAGCAGTTTCAGTACCGCGGATGGCTACACCTTC; CDR3: CASSFSTADGYTF
D: TRBD2; size: NA; J: TRBJ2-1; V: TRBV24-1; DNA: TGTGCCACCAGTGGGGGGACTAGCGGGAGGACCAATGAGCAGTTCTTC; CDR3: CATSGGTSGRTNEQFF
D: TRBD2; size: few; J: TRBJ2-7; V: TRBV10-3; DNA: TGTGCCATCAGATCTAGCGGGAGTTCGAGAGAGCAGTACTTC; CDR3: CAIRSSGSSREQYF
D: NA; size: few; J: TRBJ2-5; V: TRBV7-9; DNA: TGTGCCAGCAGCTTAGCGGGAACACAGGGGACCCAGTACTTC; CDR3: CASSLAGTQGTQYF
D: NA; size: many; J: TRBJ1-1; V: TRBV27; DNA: TGTGCCAGCAGTTTTGGGGCCAACACTGAAGCTTTCTTT; CDR3: CASSFGANTEAFF
D: NA; size: NA; J: TRBJ2-1; V: TRBV7-2; DNA: TGTGCCAGCAGCTTTCACAGTTCCTACAATGAGCAGTTCTTC; CDR3: CASSFHSSYNEQFF
D: NA; size: many; J: TRBJ2-7; V: TRBV6-2/TRBV6-3; DNA: TGTGCCAGCAGTTTCGGGACGGCCGATACCTACGAGCAGTACTTC; CDR3: CASSFGTADTYEQYF
D: NA; size: NA; J: TRBJ1-1; V: TRBV29-1; DNA: TGCAGCGTCGATGACAGGTACGGGGCTTTCTTT; CDR3: CSVDDRYGAFF
D: NA; size: NA; J: TRBJ1-5; V: TRBV9; DNA: TGTGCCAGCAGCGCTCTTGGGGAAGGGCCCCAGCATTTT; CDR3: CASSALGEGPQHF
D: NA; size: few; J: TRBJ2-3; V: TRBV7-8; DNA: TGTGCCAGCAGCTCCGAACTTGGCCTGCCGACAGATACGCAGTATTTT; CDR3: CASSSELGLPTDTQYF
D: TRBD1; size: NA; J: TRBJ1-1; V: TRBV29-1; DNA: TGCAGCATTCAACAGGGGGATACTGAAGCTTTCTTT; CDR3: CSIQQGDTEAFF
D: TRBD1; size: few; J: TRBJ1-2; V: TRBV10-3; DNA: TGTGCCATCAGTGAGTCGGAACAGGGGGCTTCGCCGATCTATGGCTACACCTTC; CDR3: CAISESEQGASPIYGYTF
D: NA; size: NA; J: TRBJ2-3; V: TRBV4-1; DNA: TGCGCCAGCAGCCGCAGGCGCTTAGACCGCACAGATACGCAGTATTTT; CDR3: CASSRRRLDRTDTQYF
D: TRBD2; size: NA; J: TRBJ2-1; V: TRBV2; DNA: TGTGCCAGCATGCAACTAGCGGGTGCCTGGGCTGAGCAGTTCTTC; CDR3: CASMQLAGAWAEQFF
D: TRBD1; size: NA; J: TRBJ2-7; V: TRBV5-1; DNA: TGCGCCAGCAGGTACGGGACAGGGGTCTACGAGCAGTACTTC; CDR3: CASRYGTGVYEQYF
D: NA; size: few; J: TRBJ2-1; V: TRBV4-3; DNA: TGCGCCAGCAGCCAATACCTGGGTAGCGCGAAAAACAATGAGCAGTTCTTC; CDR3: CASSQYLGSAKNNEQFF
D: NA; size: NA; J: TRBJ1-1; V: TRBV10-3; DNA: TGTGCCATCAGCCAACCCCCCCTCCAGGGCGGCCCCACTGAAGCTTTCTTT; CDR3: CAISQPPLQGGPTEAFF
D: NA; size: NA; J: TRBJ2-7; V: TRBV9; DNA: TGTGCCAGCAGCGTAGTTCCAGGAAACTCCTACGAGCAGTACTTC; CDR3: CASSVVPGNSYEQYF
D: NA; size: NA; J: TRBJ1-2; V: TRBV7-3; DNA: TGTGCCAGCAGCTTAACGGACAGTTCGCCCCTATATGGCTACACCTTC; CDR3: CASSLTDSSPLYGYTF
D: NA; size: NA; J: TRBJ2-7; V: TRBV11-1; DNA: TGTGCCAGCAGCTTAATGGCGGGACCGCGCCTCTACGAGCAGTACTTC; CDR3: CASSLMAGPRLYEQYF
D: NA; size: few; J: TRBJ1-2; V: TRBV15; DNA: TGTGCCACCAGCGGTAGCGTAGGCTCCAGGAACTATGGCTACACCTTC; CDR3: CATSGSVGSRNYGYTF
D: TRBD1; size: few; J: TRBJ1-2; V: TRBV6-5; DNA: TGTGCCAGCAGCGACGGACAGGCCGGTGGCTACACCTTC; CDR3: CASSDGQAGGYTF
D: NA; size: NA; J: TRBJ2-3; V: TRBV7-2; DNA: TGTGCCAGCAGCTTATTCGACCCAGATACGCAGTATTTT; CDR3: CASSLFDPDTQYF
D: NA; size: few; J: TRBJ2-3; V: TRBV12-3/TRBV12-4; DNA: TGTGCCAGCAGTTGGGGGGGCTTAGAAGATACGCAGTATTTT; CDR3: CASSWGGLEDTQYF
D: NA; size: NA; J: TRBJ1-2; V: TRBV7-9; DNA: TGTGCCACTCCCCCGGAGGGCTCGGGAGAGGGCTACACCTTC; CDR3: CATPPEGSGEGYTF
D: NA; size: NA; J: TRBJ2-7; V: TRBV19; DNA: TGTGCCAGTAGTATAGTAGGCAGCCTCGAGCAGTACTTC; CDR3: CASSIVGSLEQYF
D: NA; size: few; J: TRBJ2-7; V: TRBV7-8; DNA: TGTGCCAGCAGCCCGCGGGACTCCCCCCTGGTCGAGCAGTACTTC; CDR3: CASSPRDSPLVEQYF
D: NA; size: NA; J: TRBJ2-3; V: TRBV9; DNA: TGTGCCAGCAGCGGAGGGGTGGAGGGACAGTACACAGATACGCAGTATTTT; CDR3: CASSGGVEGQYTDTQYF